This T cell receptor beta chain was identified in a study of blood T cells in healthy people across ages. Using a J-beta primer mix together with a sample-barcoded 5' primer, a second PCR was run for about 6 to 11 cycles. TCRdb re-analysed the 5' RACE reads in MiXCR, keeping a single row per CDR3 protein. The sample carries hundreds of thousands of distinct CDR3 sequences, roughly 24% recorded once. A note on this clonotype: A much larger clone is a single base away; this may be a read error.

Germline-derived CDR1 and CDR2 are SGHRS and YFSETQ. Trimming left V 0 bases short and J 7 bases short, with 7 bases between. This CDR3 is built from 12 residues. The sample also formed part of further work on T cells of mothers and their children.

The receptor comes from a boy aged 5-17 years in good health. The sequenced material came from blood. This chain uses TRBV5-1 with TRBJ1-2; D is ambiguous. DNA of the CDR3: TGCGCCAGCAGCTTGGTGGGTACTGGCTACACCTTC. Protein: CASSLVGTGYTF.